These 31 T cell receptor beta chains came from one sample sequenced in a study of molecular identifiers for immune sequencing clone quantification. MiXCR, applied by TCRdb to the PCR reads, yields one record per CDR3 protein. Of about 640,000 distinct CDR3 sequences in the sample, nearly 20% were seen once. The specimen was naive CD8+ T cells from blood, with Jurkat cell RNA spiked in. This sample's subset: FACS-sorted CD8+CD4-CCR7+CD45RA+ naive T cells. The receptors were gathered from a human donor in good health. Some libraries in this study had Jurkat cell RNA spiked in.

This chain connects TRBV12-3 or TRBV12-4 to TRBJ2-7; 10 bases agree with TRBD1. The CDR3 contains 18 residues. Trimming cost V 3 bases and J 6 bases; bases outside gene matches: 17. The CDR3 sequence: CASSFVGTGEFGAREQYF. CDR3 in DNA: TGTGCCAGCAGTTTCGTCGGGACAGGGGAATTTGGTGCTCGCGAGCAGTACTTC.

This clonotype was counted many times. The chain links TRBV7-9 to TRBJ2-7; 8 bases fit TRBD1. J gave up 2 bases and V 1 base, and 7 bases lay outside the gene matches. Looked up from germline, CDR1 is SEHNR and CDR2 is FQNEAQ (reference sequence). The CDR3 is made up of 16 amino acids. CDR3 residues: CASSLGEGDRPYEQYF. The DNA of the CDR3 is TGTGCCAGCAGCTTAGGGGAAGGGGACAGGCCCTACGAGCAGTACTTC.

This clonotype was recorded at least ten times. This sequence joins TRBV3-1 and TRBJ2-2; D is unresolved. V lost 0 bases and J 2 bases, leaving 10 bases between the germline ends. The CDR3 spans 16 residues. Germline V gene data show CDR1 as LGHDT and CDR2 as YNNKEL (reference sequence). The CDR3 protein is CASSQDTPRNTGELFF. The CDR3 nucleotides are TGTGCCAGCAGCCAAGATACCCCGCGAAACACCGGGGAGCTGTTTTTT.

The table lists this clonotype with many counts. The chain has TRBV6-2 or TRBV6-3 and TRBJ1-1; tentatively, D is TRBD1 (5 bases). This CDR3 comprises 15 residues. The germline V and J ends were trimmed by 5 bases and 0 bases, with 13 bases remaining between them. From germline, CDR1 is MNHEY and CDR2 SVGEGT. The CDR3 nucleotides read TGTGCCAGCAGTACCAGGGACGCTTTGAACACTGAAGCTTTCTTT. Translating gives CASSTRDALNTEAFF.

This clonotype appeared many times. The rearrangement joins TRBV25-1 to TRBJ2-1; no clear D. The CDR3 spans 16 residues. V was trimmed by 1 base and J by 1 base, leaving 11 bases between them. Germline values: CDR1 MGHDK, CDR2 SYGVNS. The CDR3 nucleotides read TGTGCCAGCAGTGAATCTTGGGGTTCTTCCTACAATGAGCAGTTCTTC. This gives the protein CASSESWGSSYNEQFF.

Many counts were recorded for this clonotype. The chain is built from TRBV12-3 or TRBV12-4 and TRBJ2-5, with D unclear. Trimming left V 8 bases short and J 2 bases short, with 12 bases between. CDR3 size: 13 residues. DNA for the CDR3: TGTGCCAGCCGGTATGGCGTTCAAGAGACCCAGTACTTC. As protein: CASRYGVQETQYF.

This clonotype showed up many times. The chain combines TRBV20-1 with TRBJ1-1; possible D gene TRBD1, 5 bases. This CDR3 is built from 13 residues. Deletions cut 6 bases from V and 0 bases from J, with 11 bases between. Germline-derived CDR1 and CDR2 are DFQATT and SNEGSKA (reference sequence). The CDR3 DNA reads TGCAGTGCCGGGGACCGTATGAACACTGAAGCTTTCTTT. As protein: CSAGDRMNTEAFF.

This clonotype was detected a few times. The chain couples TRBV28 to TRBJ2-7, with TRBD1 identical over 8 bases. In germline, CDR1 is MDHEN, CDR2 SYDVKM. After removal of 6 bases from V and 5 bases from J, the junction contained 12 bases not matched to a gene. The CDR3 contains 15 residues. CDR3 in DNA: TGTGCCAGCAGGGAGGGAACCGGGACAGGCCACGAGCAGTACTTC. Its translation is CASREGTGTGHEQYF.

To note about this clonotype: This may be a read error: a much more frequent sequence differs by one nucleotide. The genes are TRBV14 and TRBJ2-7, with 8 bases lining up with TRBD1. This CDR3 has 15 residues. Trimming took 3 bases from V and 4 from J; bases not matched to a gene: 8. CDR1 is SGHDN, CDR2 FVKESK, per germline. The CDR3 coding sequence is TGTGCCAGCAGCCACAGGTCAGGGGGCAGGTACGAGCAGTACTTC. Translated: CASSHRSGGRYEQYF.

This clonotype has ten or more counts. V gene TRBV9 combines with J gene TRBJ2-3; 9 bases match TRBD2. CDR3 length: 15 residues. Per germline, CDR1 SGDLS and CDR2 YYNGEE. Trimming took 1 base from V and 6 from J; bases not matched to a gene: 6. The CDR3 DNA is TGTGCCAGCAGCGTAAGCGGGGGGCGGGCGGATACGCAGTATTTT. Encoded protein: CASSVSGGRADTQYF.

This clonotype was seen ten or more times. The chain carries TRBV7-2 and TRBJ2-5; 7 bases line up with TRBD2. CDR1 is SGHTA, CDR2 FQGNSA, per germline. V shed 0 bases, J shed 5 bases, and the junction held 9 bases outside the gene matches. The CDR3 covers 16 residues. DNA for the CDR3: TGTGCCAGCAGCTTAGCCAGGGCGGGAGATGCGGAGACCCAGTACTTC. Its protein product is CASSLARAGDAETQYF. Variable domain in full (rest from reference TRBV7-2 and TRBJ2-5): GAGVSQSPSNKVTEKGKDVELRCDPISGHTALYWYRQSLGQGLEFLIYFQGNSAPDKSGLPSDRFSAERTGGSVSTLTIQRTQQEDSAVYLCASSLARAGDAETQYFGPGTRLLVL.

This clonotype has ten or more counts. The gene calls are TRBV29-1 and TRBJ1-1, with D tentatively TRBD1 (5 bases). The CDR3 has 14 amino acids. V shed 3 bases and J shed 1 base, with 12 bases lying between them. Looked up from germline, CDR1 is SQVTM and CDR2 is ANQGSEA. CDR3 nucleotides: TGCAGCGTTGACAGGGACGGGGGGAACACTGAAGCTTTCTTT. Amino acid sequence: CSVDRDGGNTEAFF.

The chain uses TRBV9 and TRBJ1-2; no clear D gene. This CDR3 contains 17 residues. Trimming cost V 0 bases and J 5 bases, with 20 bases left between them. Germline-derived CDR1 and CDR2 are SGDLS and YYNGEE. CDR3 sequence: CASSVGSGGRYLYGYTF. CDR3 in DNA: TGTGCCAGCAGCGTAGGGTCAGGCGGACGGTACTTATATGGCTACACCTTC.

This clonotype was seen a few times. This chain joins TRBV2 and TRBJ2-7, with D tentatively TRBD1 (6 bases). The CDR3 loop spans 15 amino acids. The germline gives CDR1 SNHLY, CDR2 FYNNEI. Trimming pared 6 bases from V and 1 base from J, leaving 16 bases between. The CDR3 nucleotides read TGTGCCAGCAGGCCCGGGACAACCGGGTCCTACGAGCAGTACTTC. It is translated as CASRPGTTGSYEQYF. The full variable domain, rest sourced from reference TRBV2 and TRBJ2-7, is EPEVTQTPSHQVTQMGQEVILRCVPISNHLYFYWYRQILGQKVEFLVSFYNNEISEKSEIFDDQFSVERPDGSNFTLKIRSTKLEDSAMYFCASRPGTTGSYEQYFGPGTRLTVT.

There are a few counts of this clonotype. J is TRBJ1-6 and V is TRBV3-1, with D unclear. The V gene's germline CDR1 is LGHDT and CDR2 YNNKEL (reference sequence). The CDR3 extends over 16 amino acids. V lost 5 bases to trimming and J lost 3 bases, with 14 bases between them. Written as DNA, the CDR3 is TGTGCCAGCAGCTCCACGGACGGCCTCTATAATTCACCCCTCCACTTT. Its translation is CASSSTDGLYNSPLHF. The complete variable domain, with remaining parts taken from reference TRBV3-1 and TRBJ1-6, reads DTAVSQTPKYLVTQMGNDKSIKCEQNLGHDTMYWYKQDSKKFLKIMFSYNNKELIINETVPNRFSPKSPDKAHLNLHINSLELGDSAVYFCASSSTDGLYNSPLHFGNGTRLTVT.

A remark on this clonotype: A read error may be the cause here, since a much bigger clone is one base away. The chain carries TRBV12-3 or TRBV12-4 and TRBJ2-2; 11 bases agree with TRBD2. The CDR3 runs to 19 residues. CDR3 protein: CASSPALLAGGRDTGELLF. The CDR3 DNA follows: TGTGCCAGCAGTCCGGCCCTCCTAGCGGGGGGACGGGACACCGGGGAGCTGCTTTTT.

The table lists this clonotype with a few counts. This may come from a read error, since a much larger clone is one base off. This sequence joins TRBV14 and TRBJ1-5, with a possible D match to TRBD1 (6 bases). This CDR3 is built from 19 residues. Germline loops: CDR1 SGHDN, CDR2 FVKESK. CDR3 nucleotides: TGTGCCAGCGGCCAAGAATCGAGACAGGCGAGTTATAGCAATCAGCCCCAGCATTTT. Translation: CASGQESRQASYSNQPQHF.

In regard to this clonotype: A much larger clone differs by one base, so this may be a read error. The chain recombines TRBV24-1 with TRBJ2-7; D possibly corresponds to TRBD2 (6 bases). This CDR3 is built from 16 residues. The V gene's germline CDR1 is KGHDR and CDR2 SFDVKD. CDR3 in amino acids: CATGDLTRRGRCEQYF. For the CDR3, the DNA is TGTGCCACCGGTGATCTGACCAGGCGGGGTAGGTGCGAGCAGTACTTC.

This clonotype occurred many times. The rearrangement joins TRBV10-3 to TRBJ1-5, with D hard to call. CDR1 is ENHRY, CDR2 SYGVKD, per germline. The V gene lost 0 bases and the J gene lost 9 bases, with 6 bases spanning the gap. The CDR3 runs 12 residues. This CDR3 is CAISESIGPQHF. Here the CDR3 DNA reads TGTGCCATCAGTGAGTCCATCGGGCCCCAGCATTTT.

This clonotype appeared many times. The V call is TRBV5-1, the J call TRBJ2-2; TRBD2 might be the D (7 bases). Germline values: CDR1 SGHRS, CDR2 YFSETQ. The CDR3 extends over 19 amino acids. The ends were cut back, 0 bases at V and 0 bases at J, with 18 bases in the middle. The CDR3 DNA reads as TGCGCCAGCAGCTTGGGTAGGGGGGGCCCTACCTCGAACACCGGGGAGCTGTTTTTT. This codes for CASSLGRGGPTSNTGELFF.

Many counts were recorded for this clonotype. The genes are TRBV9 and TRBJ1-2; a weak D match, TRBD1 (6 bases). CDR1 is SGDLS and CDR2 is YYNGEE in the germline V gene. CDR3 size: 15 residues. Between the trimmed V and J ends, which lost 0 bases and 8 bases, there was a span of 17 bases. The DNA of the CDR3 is TGTGCCAGCAGCGTAGAGGTCAGGGGATTTGAAGGCTACACCTTC. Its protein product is CASSVEVRGFEGYTF.

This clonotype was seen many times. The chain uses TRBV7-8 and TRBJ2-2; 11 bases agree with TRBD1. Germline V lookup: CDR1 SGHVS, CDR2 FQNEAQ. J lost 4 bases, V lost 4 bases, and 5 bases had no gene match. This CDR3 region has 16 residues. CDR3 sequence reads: CASSYPGQGGTGELFF. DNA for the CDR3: TGTGCCAGCAGCTACCCGGGACAGGGGGGCACCGGGGAGCTGTTTTTT.

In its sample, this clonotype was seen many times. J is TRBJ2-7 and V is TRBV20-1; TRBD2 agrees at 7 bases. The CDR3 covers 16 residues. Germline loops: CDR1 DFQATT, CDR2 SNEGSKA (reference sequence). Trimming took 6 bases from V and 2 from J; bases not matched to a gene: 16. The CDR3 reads CSAIGAGDQTPYEQYF. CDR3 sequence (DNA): TGCAGTGCGATAGGGGCGGGGGACCAGACCCCCTACGAGCAGTACTTC.

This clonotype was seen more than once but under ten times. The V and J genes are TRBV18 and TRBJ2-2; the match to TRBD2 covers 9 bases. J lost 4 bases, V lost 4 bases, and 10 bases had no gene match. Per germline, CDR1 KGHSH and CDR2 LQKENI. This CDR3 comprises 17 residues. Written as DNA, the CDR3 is TGTGCCAGCTCACTAAGGCCAGGACTAGCGATCACCGGGGAGCTGTTTTTT. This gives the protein CASSLRPGLAITGELFF.

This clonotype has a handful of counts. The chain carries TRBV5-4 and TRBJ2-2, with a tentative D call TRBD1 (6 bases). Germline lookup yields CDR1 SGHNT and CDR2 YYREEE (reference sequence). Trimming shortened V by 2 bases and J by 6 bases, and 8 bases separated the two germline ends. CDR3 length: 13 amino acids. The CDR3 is CASSLQGPGELFF. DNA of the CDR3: TGTGCCAGCAGCTTACAGGGCCCCGGGGAGCTGTTTTTT.

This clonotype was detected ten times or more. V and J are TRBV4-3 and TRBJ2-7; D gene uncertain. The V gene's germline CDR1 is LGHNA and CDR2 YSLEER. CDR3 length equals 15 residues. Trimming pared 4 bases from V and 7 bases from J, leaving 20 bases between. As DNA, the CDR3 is TGCGCCAGCAGCCCATCCCACCCATCCGGACGGGAGCAGTACTTC. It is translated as CASSPSHPSGREQYF.

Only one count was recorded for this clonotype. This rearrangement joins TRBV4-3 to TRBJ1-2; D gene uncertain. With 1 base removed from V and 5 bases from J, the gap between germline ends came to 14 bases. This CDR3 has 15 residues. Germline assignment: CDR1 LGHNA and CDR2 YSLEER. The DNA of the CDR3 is TGCGCCAGCAGCCAAGGCCGGGAGGGCGGGTATGGCTACACCTTC. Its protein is CASSQGREGGYGYTF.

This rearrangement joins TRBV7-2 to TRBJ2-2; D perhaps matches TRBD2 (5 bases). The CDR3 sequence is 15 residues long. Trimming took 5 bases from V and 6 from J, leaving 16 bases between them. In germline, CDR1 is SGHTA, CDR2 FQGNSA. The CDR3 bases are TGTGCCAGCAGCGACTACCTCGCCGGGCCCGGGGAGCTGTTTTTT. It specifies CASSDYLAGPGELFF.

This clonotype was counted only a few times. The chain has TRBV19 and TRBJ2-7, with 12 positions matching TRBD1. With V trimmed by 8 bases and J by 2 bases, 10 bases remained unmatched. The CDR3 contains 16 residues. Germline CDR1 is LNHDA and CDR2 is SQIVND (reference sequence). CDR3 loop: CASSHGDRGLAYEQYF. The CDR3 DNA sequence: TGTGCCAGTTCGCACGGGGACAGGGGGCTGGCCTACGAGCAGTACTTC.

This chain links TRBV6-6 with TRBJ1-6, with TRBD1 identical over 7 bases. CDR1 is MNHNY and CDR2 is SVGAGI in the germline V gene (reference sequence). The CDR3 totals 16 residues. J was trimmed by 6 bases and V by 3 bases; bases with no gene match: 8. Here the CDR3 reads CASSYFPGQPNSPLHF. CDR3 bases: TGTGCCAGCAGTTATTTTCCGGGACAGCCTAATTCACCCCTCCACTTT.

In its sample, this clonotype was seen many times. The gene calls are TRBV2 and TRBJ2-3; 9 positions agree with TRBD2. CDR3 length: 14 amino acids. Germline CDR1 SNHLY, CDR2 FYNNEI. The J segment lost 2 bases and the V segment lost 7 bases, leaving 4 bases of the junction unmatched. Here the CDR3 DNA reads TGTGCCAGCAAGCTAGCGGGGTACACAGATACGCAGTATTTT. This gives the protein CASKLAGYTDTQYF.